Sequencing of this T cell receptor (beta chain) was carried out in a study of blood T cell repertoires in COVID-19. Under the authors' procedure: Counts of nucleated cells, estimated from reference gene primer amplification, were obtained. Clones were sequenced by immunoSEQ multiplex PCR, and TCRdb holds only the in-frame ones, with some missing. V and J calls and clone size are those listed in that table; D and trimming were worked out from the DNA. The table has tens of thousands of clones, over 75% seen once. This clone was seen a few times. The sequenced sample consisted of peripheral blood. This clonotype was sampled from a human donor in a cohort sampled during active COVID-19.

The CDR3 sequence: CASRGQGIGQPQHF. The CDR3 DNA reads as TGTGCCAGCAGGGGACAGGGGATAGGTCAGCCCCAGCATTTT. V is TRBV2 and J is TRBJ1-5; the match to TRBD1 covers 10 bases. With 6 bases clipped from V and 6 bases from J, the junction kept 5 bases outside the gene matches. This CDR3 contains 14 residues. The V gene's germline CDR1 is SNHLY and CDR2 FYNNEI.